This T cell receptor (beta chain) was sequenced in a study of shared clonotypes between healthy human individuals. Germline V gene data show CDR1 as SGHNT and CDR2 as YENEEA. CDR3 length: 18 amino acids. The trim removed 5 bases at V and 1 base at J, leaving 15 bases unmatched. Assay: immunoSEQ multiplex PCR; the TCRdb copy retains only in-frame clones and omits some. The sample has approximately 2.5 million clones; approximately 94% are singletons. This chain links TRBV11-3 with TRBJ2-3; 7 bases are shared with TRBD2. The receptor comes from a man younger than 35 in good health. Source material: naive CD4+ T cells sorted from blood. The subset was: CD45RA+ positively selected. The DNA for the CDR3 is TGTGCCAGCAGCGCTATCCCCTACCGGGACTATGGCACAGATACGCAGTATTTT. It translates to CASSAIPYRDYGTDTQYF.